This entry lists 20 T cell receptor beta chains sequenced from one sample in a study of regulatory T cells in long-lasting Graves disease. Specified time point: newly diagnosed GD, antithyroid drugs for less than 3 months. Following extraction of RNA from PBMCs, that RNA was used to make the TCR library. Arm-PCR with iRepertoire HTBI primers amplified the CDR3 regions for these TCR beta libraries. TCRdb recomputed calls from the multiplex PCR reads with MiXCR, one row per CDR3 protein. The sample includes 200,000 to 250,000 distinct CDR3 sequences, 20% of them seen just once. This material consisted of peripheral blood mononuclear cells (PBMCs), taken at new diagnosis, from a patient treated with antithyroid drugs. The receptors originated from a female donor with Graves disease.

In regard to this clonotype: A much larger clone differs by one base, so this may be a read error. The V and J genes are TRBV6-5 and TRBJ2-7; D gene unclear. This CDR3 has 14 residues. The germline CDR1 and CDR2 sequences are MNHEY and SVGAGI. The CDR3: CASSFRVGSYGQYF. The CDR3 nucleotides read TGTGCCAGCAGTTTTCGGGTGGGATCCTACGGGCAGTACTTC.

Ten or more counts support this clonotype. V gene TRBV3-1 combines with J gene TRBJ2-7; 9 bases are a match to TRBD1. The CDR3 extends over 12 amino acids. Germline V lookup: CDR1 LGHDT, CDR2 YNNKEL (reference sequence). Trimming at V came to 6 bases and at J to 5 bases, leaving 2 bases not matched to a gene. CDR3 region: CASRQGANEQYF. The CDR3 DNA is TGTGCCAGCAGACAGGGGGCGAACGAGCAGTACTTC.

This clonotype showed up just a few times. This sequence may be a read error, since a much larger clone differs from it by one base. CDR3 DNA: TGTGCCAGCAGTTCCCCTTTCAGGGGGGATTCCTACAATGAGCAGTTCTTC. The encoded protein is CASSSPFRGDSYNEQFF. The chain employs TRBV6-2 or TRBV6-3 and TRBJ2-1, with a tentative D call TRBD1 (7 bases). The CDR3 consists of 17 residues. Trimming took 4 bases from V and 1 from J, leaving 17 bases between them. Germline V lookup: CDR1 MNHEY, CDR2 SVGEGT.

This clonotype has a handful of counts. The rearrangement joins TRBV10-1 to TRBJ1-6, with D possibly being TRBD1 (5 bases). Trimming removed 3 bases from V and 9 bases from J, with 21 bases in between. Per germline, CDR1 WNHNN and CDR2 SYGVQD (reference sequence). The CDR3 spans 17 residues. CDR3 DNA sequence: TGCGCCAGCAGTGACTCGAACCGGGACCCAGGGAGTTCACCCCTCCACTTT. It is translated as CASSDSNRDPGSSPLHF.

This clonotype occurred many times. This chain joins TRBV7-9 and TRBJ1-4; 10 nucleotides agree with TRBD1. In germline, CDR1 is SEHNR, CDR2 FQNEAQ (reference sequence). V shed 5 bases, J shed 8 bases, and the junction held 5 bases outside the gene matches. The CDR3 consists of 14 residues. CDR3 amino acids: CASSIGTGVEKLFF. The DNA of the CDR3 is TGTGCCAGCAGCATCGGGACAGGGGTCGAAAAACTGTTTTTT.

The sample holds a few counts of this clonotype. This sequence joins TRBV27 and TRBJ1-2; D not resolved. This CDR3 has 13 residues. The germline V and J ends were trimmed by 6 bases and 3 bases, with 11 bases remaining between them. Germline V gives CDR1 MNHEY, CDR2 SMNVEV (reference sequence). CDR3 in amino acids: CASREEDHYGYTF. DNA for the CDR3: TGTGCCAGCAGGGAGGAGGATCACTATGGCTACACCTTC.

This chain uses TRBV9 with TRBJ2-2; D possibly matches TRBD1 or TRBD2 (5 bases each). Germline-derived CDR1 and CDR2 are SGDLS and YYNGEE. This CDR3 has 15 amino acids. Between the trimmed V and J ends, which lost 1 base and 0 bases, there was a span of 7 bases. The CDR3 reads CASSVRGANTGELFF. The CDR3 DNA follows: TGTGCCAGCAGCGTACGGGGCGCGAACACCGGGGAGCTGTTTTTT. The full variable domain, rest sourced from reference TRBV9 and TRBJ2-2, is DSGVTQTPKHLITATGQRVTLRCSPRSGDLSVYWYQQSLDQGLQFLIQYYNGEERAKGNILERFSAQQFPDLHSELNLSSLELGDSALYFCASSVRGANTGELFFGEGSRLTVL.

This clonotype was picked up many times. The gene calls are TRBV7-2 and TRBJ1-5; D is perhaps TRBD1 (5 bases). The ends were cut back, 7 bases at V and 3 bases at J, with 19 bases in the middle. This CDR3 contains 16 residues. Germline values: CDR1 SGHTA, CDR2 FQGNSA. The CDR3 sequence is CASTLWPGTDNQPQHF. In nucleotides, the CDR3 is TGTGCCAGCACCCTATGGCCCGGGACGGACAATCAGCCCCAGCATTTT.

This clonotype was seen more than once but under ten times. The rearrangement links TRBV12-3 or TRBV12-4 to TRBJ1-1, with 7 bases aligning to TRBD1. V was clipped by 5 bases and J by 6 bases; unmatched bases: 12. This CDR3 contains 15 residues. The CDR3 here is CASSPIQGLFAEAFF. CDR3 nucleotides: TGTGCCAGCAGTCCGATACAGGGGCTGTTTGCTGAAGCTTTCTTT.

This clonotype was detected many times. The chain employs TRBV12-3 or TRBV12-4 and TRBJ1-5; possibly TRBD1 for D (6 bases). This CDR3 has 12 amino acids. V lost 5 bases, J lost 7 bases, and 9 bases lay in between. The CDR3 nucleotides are TGTGCCAGCAGTGCAGGGGAACAGCCCCAGCATTTT. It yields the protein CASSAGEQPQHF.

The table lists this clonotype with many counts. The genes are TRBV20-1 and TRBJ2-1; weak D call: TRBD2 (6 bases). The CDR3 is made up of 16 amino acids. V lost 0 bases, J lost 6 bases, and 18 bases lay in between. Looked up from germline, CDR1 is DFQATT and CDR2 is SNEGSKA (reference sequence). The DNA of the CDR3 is TGCAGTGCTAGAGAGGACCGGGGGTTTTTCGGCAATGAGCAGTTCTTC. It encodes CSAREDRGFFGNEQFF.

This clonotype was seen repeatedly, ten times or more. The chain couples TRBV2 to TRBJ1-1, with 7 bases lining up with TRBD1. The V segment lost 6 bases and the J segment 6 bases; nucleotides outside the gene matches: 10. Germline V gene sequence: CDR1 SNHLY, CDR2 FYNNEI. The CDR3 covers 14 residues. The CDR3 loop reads CASSQRQGAAEAFF. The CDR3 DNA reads TGTGCCAGCAGCCAACGACAGGGCGCAGCTGAAGCTTTCTTT. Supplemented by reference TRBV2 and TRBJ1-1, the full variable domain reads EPEVTQTPSHQVTQMGQEVILRCVPISNHLYFYWYRQILGQKVEFLVSFYNNEISEKSEIFDDQFSVERPDGSNFTLKIRSTKLEDSAMYFCASSQRQGAAEAFFGQGTRLTVV.

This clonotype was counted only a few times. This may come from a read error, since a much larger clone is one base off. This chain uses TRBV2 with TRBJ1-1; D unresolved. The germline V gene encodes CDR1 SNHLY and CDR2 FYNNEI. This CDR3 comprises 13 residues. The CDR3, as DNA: TGTGCCAGCAGGAAAGACCTAGGCGCTGAAGCTCTCTTT. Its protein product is CASRKDLGAEALF.

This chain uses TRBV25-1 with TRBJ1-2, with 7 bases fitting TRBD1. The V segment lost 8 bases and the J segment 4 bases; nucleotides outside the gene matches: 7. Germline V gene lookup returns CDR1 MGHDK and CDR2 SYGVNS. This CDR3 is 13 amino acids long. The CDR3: CASADRQGYGYTF. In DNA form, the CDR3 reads TGTGCCAGCGCGGACAGGCAGGGCTATGGCTACACCTTC.

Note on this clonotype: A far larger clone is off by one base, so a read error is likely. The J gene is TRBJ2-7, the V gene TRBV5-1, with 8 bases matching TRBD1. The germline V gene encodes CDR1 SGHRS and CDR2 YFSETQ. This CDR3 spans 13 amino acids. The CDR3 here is CASSSTGAYEQCF. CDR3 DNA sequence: TGTGCCAGCAGCTCGACAGGGGCCTACGAGCAGTGCTTC.

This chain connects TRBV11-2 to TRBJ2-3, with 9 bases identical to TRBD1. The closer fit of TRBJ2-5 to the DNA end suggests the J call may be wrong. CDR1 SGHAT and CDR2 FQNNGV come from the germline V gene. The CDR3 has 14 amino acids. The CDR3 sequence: CASSWGQGLETQYF. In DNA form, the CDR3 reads TGTGCCAGCAGCTGGGGACAGGGATTGGAGACCCAGTACTTC.

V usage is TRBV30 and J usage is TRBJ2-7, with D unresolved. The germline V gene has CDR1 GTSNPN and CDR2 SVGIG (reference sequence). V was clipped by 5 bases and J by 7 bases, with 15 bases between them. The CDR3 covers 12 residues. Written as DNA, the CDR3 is TGTGCCTGGGACAATCCCCGTCCTGAGCAGTACTTC. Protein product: CAWDNPRPEQYF.

The CDR3 DNA follows: TGTGCCAGCAGCTTACCAGCCAATGAGCAGTTCTTC. Protein sequence: CASSLPANEQFF. The rearrangement uses TRBV7-3 and TRBJ2-1, with D hard to call. CDR1 is SGHTA, CDR2 FQGTGA, per germline. CDR3 size: 12 residues. V was pared by 2 bases and J by 6 bases, with 5 bases between. The full variable domain, completed using reference TRBV7-3 and TRBJ2-1, is GAGVSQTPSNKVTEKGKYVELRCDPISGHTALYWYRQSLGQGPEFLIYFQGTGAADDSGLPNDRFFAVRPEGSVSTLKIQRTERGDSAVYLCASSLPANEQFFGPGTRLTVL.

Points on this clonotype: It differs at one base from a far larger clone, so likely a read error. In DNA form, the CDR3 reads TGTGCCAGCAGCCAAGTATGGGGTCGCGCCGGGAGGGAGCAGTTCTTC. Encoded protein: CASSQVWGRAGREQFF. The chain has TRBV3-1 and TRBJ2-7; TRBD2 agrees at 7 bases. TRBJ2-1 explains the end of the DNA better; the J call may be wrong. This CDR3 has 16 amino acids. From germline, CDR1 is LGHDT and CDR2 YNNKEL (reference sequence).

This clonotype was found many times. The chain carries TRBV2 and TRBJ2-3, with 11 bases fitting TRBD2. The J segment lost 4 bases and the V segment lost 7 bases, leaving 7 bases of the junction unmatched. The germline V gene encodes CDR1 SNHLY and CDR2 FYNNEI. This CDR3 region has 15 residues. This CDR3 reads CASKTLAGVSDTQYF. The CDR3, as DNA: TGTGCCAGCAAGACACTAGCGGGAGTCTCAGATACGCAGTATTTT.